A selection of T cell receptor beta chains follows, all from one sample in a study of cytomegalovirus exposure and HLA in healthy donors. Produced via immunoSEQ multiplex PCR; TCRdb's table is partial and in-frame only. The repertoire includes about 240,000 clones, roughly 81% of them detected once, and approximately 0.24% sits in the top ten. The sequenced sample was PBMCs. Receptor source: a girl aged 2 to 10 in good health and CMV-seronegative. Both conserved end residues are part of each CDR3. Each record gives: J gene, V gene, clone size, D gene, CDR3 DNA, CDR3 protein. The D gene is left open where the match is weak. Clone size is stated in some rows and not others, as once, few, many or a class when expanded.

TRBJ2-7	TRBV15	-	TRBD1	TGTGCCACCAGCAGATACCGGACAGGGGATTCTTACGAGCAGTACTTC	CATSRYRTGDSYEQYF
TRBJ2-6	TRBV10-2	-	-	TGCGCCAGCAGTGAGGAGTCTGGGCTCGCTGGGGCCAACGTCCTGACTTTC	CASSEESGLAGANVLTF
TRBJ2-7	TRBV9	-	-	TGTGCCAGCAGCGCCCTAGCGTACAGTTCCTACGAGCAGTACTTC	CASSALAYSSYEQYF
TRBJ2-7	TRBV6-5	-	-	TGTGCCAGCACTCTGGGGGCAGGCAACCTCTACGAGCAGTACTTC	CASTLGAGNLYEQYF
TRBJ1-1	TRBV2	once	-	TGTGCCAGCAGGGGCAGGGGAGCTTTCTTT	CASRGRGAFF
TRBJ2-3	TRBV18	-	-	TGTGCCAGCTCACCATCCGGCGGGGGCCTCACAGATACGCAGTATTTT	CASSPSGGGLTDTQYF
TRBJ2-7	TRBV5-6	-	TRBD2	TGTGCCAGCAGCGTGGGACTAGTCCACGAGCAGTACTTC	CASSVGLVHEQYF
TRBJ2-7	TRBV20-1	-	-	TGCAGTGCCCTTGTTTCCTACGAGCAGTACTTC	CSALVSYEQYF
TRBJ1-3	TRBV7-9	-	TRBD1	TGTGCCAGCAGCTTAAGACAGGGCACAACTGGAAACACCATATATTTT	CASSLRQGTTGNTIYF
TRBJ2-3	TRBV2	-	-	TGTGCCAGCAGCCTACTCCTTTACACAGATACGCAGTATTTT	CASSLLLYTDTQYF
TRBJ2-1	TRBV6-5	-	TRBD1	TGTGCCAGCAGTTACCCCCGGCAGGGGGCCTTGGTTGAGCAGTTCTTC	CASSYPRQGALVEQFF
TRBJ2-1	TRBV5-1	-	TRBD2	TGCGCCAGCAGCGCCACTAGCGGGGGGGCCTATGAGCAGTTCTTC	CASSATSGGAYEQFF
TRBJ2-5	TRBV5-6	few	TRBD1	TGTGCCAGCAGCAGAGGAGGACAGGTAGCTAAAGAGACCCAGTACTTC	CASSRGGQVAKETQYF
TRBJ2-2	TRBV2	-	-	TGTGCCAGCAGTGAAGAGGTTCGTAGGGTCCGGACAACGGGGGAGCTGTTTTTT	CASSEEVRRVRTTGELFF
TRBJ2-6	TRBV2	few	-	TGTGCCAGCAGTTCCCGTGGGGCCAACGTCCTGACTTTC	CASSSRGANVLTF
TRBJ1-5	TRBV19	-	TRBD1	TGTGCCAGTGAAACTAGGACAGGGGGCTTTCAGCCCCAGCATTTT	CASETRTGGFQPQHF
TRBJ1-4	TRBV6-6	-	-	TGTGCCAGCAGTTACTCGAGGGTCGTGGTTTTTTTT	CASSYSRVVVFF
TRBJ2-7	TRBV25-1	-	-	TGTGCCAGCAGTGAATGGGACACCTACGAGCAGTACTTC	CASSEWDTYEQYF
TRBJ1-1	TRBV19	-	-	TGTGCCAGTAGCCTCCCCGCGGGGGCGCAGACTGAAGCTTTCTTT	CASSLPAGAQTEAFF
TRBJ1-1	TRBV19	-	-	TGTGCCAGTAGTATTTCAGTGGAAGCTTTCTTT	CASSISVEAFF
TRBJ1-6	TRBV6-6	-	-	TGTGCCAGCACCACCCGACGGAGCTCCTATAATTCACCCCTCCACTTT	CASTTRRSSYNSPLHF
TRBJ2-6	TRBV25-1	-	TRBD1	TGTGCCAGCAGTGACGACAGGGAAAGCTCTGGGGCCAACGTCCTGACTTTC	CASSDDRESSGANVLTF
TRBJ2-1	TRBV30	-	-	TGTGCCTGGAGTTTTAGTGCTTCCTACAATGAGCAGTTCTTC	CAWSFSASYNEQFF
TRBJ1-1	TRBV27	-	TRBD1	TGTGCCAGCAGCCCGGGACAGGGGGTCCTGAACACTGAAGCTTTCTTT	CASSPGQGVLNTEAFF
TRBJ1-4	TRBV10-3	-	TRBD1	TGTGCCATCAGTGGGGGACAGCCAACTAATGAAAAACTGTTTTTT	CAISGGQPTNEKLFF
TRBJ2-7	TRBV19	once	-	TGTGCCAGTAGGCCTAGCGCAACCTACGAGCAGTACTTC	CASRPSATYEQYF
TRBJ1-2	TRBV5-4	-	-	TGTGCCAGCAGCTTGGGGCCGTCGCCCATCTATGGCTACACCTTC	CASSLGPSPIYGYTF
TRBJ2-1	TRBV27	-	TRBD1	TGTGCCAGCAGTTTAGGACAGGGGGGAGCGGAGCAGTTCTTC	CASSLGQGGAEQFF
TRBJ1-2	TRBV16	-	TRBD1	TGTGCCAGCAGTCTAACAGGGGACTATGGCTACACCTTC	CASSLTGDYGYTF
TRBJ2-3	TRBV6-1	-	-	TGTGCCTCCGGGGTCGCAGATACGCAGTATTTT	CASGVADTQYF
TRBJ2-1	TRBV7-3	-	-	TGTGCCAGCAGCTTAACGCTCACAACTAGCAATGAGCAGTTCTTC	CASSLTLTTSNEQFF
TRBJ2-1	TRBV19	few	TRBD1	TGTGCCAGGGCCTCCGGGACAGGAAGAGATGAGCAGTTCTTC	CARASGTGRDEQFF
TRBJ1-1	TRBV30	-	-	TGTGCCTGGAGTGTGGCCAGGGTGTGGGCTTTCTTT	CAWSVARVWAFF
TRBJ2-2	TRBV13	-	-	TGTGCCAGCAGCTTCAGGGGGGAGCTGTTTTTT	CASSFRGELFF
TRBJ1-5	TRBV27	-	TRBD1	TGTGCCAGCAGTTTCTCGGGACAGGGGCATCAGCCCCAGCATTTT	CASSFSGQGHQPQHF
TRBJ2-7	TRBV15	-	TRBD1	TGTGCCACCAGCAGAGATCGGGACAGGCCCTACGAGCAGTACTTC	CATSRDRDRPYEQYF
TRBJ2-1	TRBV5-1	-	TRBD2	TGCGCCAGCAGCTTGGGTCTGACTAGCGGGGGGCTCAATGAGCAGTTCTTC	CASSLGLTSGGLNEQFF
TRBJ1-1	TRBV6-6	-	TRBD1	TGTGCCAGCAGATACGGGGGACAGGCCTACACTGAAGCTTTCTTT	CASRYGGQAYTEAFF
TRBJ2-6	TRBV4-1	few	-	TGCGCCAGCAGCCGACTCCCTGGGGCCAACGTCCTGACTTTC	CASSRLPGANVLTF
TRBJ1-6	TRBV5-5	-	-	TGTGCCAGCAGGGCGACCGACAAGGCAAATAATTCACCCCTCCACTTT	CASRATDKANNSPLHF
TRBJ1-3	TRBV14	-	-	TGTGCCAGCAGCCAAGATCCGAGGAACACCATATATTTT	CASSQDPRNTIYF
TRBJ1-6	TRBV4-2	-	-	TGTGCCAGCAGCCAAGATCCCGAGATTCACAATTCACCCCTCCACTTT	CASSQDPEIHNSPLHF
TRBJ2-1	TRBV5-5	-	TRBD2	TGTGCCAGCAGCTCAAGGGGACTAGGGCCGATCGATGAGCAGTTCTTC	CASSSRGLGPIDEQFF
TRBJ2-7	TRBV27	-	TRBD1	TGTGCCAGCAGTTTATCGACAGGGACCTACGAGCAGTACTTC	CASSLSTGTYEQYF
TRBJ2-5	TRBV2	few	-	TGTGCCAGCAGTTTCGCGGAGGGGTATCGGGAGACCCAGTACTTC	CASSFAEGYRETQYF
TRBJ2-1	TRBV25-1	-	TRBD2	TGTGCCAGCAGTGGCCGGACTAGCGGGCACAATGAGCAGTTCTTC	CASSGRTSGHNEQFF
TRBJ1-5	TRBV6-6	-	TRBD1	TGTGCCAGCAGTTACGTACAGGGGCGTGCGAGTCAGCCCCAGCATTTT	CASSYVQGRASQPQHF
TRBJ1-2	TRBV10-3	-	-	TGTGCCATCAGCCTGTCCCCGGGGGGTGCTGGCTACACCTTC	CAISLSPGGAGYTF
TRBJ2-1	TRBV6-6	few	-	TGTGCCAGCAGTTACTCGAGGGTCTACAATGAGCAGTTCTTC	CASSYSRVYNEQFF
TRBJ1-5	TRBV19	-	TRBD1	TGTGCCAGTAGTATTCAAGGGACAGGTTATAACAATCAGCCCCAGCATTTT	CASSIQGTGYNNQPQHF
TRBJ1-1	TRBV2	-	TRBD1	TGTGCCAGACAGGGGGGCGAAGCTTTCTTT	CARQGGEAFF
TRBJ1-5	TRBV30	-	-	TGTGCCTGGAGTGTCCGGGGGGGGCAGCAGCCCCAGCATTTT	CAWSVRGGQQPQHF
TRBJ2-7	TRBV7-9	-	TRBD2	TGTGCCAGCAGCTTTACGGGAGGTTACTCCTACGAGCAGTACTTC	CASSFTGGYSYEQYF
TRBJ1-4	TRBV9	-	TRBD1	TGTGCCAGCAGCGCCTCTACAGGGGGCAACGAAAAACTGTTTTTT	CASSASTGGNEKLFF
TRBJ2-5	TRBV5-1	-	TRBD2	TGCGCCAGCAGCTTGCGGGGGGACCAAGAGACCCAGTACTTC	CASSLRGDQETQYF